This T cell receptor (beta chain) was observed in a study of blood T cell repertoires in COVID-19. This CDR3 has 14 amino acids. Germline V CDR1 and CDR2: MDHEN, SYDVKM. V shed 6 bases, J shed 5 bases, and the junction held 8 bases outside the gene matches. TCRdb's table, derived via immunoSEQ multiplex PCR, lists solely in-frame clones and lacks some. The sample carries 250,000 to 400,000 clones, under 90% recorded once. This TCR came from a woman aged 25 to 39 with COVID-19, enrolled during active disease. The specimen was peripheral blood. V usage is TRBV28 and J usage is TRBJ1-2; 8 nucleotides line up with TRBD1. Here the CDR3 reads CASSPTDRVYGYTF. For the CDR3, the DNA is TGTGCCAGCAGCCCTACGGACAGGGTATATGGCTACACCTTC.